The rows below give T cell receptor beta chains drawn from one sample of a study of blood T cell repertoires in COVID-19. TCRdb's table, derived via immunoSEQ multiplex PCR, lists solely in-frame clones and lacks some. The sample has about 83,000 clones; around 88% are singletons. The specimen sequenced was peripheral blood. The receptors here all came from a middle-aged man with active COVID-19. The CDR3 runs from the conserved cysteine through the conserved F or W. Each record gives: J gene, D gene, clone size, V gene, CDR3 length, CDR3 DNA, CDR3 protein. The D gene is left open where the match is weak. The size entry is marked missing in some rows and otherwise reads once, few, many or a size class.

TRBJ2-5,.,.,TRBV24-1,12,TGTGCCATCCCGACGGGGGAAGAGACCCAGTACTTC,CAIPTGEETQYF
TRBJ2-1,.,once,TRBV24-1,15,TGTGCCACCAGTGACCCGAGGAGCCCCTACAATGAGCAGTTCTTC,CATSDPRSPYNEQFF
TRBJ1-5,TRBD1,.,TRBV28,15,TGTGCCAGCAGTCCCCCGACAGGGGTCGTTCAGCCCCAGCATTTT,CASSPPTGVVQPQHF
TRBJ1-4,TRBD1,.,TRBV5-1,14,TGCGCCAGCAGCTACCGGGACAGTTATGAAAAACTGTTTTTT,CASSYRDSYEKLFF
TRBJ2-2,TRBD2,.,TRBV5-4,16,TGTGCCAGCAGCTTTTTTCTCTCGGGGGGCACCGGGGAGCTGTTTTTT,CASSFFLSGGTGELFF
TRBJ2-4,.,.,TRBV27,14,TGTGCCAGCAGTGTCCGGACAGACAAAAACATTCAGTACTTC,CASSVRTDKNIQYF
TRBJ1-4,.,.,TRBV7-2,13,TGTGCCAGCAGCATTCTCACCCGGGGGAAACTGTTTTTT,CASSILTRGKLFF
TRBJ2-1,TRBD1,.,TRBV7-9,16,TGTGCCAGCAGCTCTTACAGGGGGAGCTCCTACAATGAGCAGTTCTTC,CASSSYRGSSYNEQFF
TRBJ2-7,TRBD1,.,TRBV18,13,TGTGCCAGCTCACCGGGACAGTCCTACGAGCAGTACTTC,CASSPGQSYEQYF
TRBJ2-1,.,.,TRBV21-1,14,TGTGCCAGCAGCAAACCCTTGGCGGGTAACGAGCAGTTCTTC,CASSKPLAGNEQFF
TRBJ2-7,TRBD1,.,TRBV7-2,16,TGTGCCAGCAGCTTACATCCGACAGGGGGCGCGGGCGAGCAGTACTTC,CASSLHPTGGAGEQYF
TRBJ2-2,.,once,TRBV5-1,14,TGCGCCAGCAGCTTGTTAGAGGGTTCCGGGGAGCTGTTTTTT,CASSLLEGSGELFF
TRBJ1-3,TRBD1,.,TRBV5-1,15,TGCGCCAGCAGCCGGGGACAGATCGTCGGAAACACCATATATTTT,CASSRGQIVGNTIYF
TRBJ2-7,TRBD2,.,TRBV4-1,16,TGCGCCAGCAGCCAAGGACCCGGGAGGGGAGGGACGGAGCAGTACTTC,CASSQGPGRGGTEQYF
TRBJ1-5,TRBD1,few,TRBV27,17,TGTGCCTCCATGTTCACCGGGACAGGGTATAGCAATCAGCCCCAGCATTTT,CASMFTGTGYSNQPQHF
TRBJ2-3,.,.,TRBV5-5,15,TGTGCCAGCAGCTCCCGCAGCGGCAGCACAGATACGCAGTATTTT,CASSSRSGSTDTQYF
TRBJ2-3,.,.,TRBV9,16,TGTGCCAGCAGCGTAAGGAGCGGGCCCTCCACAGATACGCAGTATTTT,CASSVRSGPSTDTQYF
TRBJ2-7,TRBD1,.,TRBV6-2/TRBV6-3,16,TGTGCCAGCAGTGAGGTGTTTGCAGGGGGCCCCTACGAGCAGTACTTC,CASSEVFAGGPYEQYF
TRBJ2-7,.,.,TRBV27,13,TGTGCCAGCAGTTTATCGCGCCCGAGCGAGCAGTACTTC,CASSLSRPSEQYF
TRBJ2-1,TRBD1,once,TRBV15,16,TGTGCCACCAGCAGGCCCGACAGGGGAGGCTACAATGAGCAGTTCTTC,CATSRPDRGGYNEQFF
TRBJ1-2,.,.,TRBV6-2/TRBV6-3,14,TGTGCCAGCAGTAATCAGGGGATGAACTATGGCTACACCTTC,CASSNQGMNYGYTF
TRBJ1-5,TRBD1,.,TRBV2,15,TGTGCCAGCAGCCCCTTCACGACAGGGAGTCAGCCCCAGCATTTT,CASSPFTTGSQPQHF
TRBJ1-1,.,once,TRBV6-2/TRBV6-3,15,TGTGCCAGCAGTTACAGGTCAGGGCTGAACACTGAAGCTTTCTTT,CASSYRSGLNTEAFF
TRBJ2-6,.,.,TRBV5-5,16,TGTGCCAGCAGCTTGGGTGTAAACTCTGGGGCCAACGTCCTGACTTTC,CASSLGVNSGANVLTF
TRBJ2-7,TRBD2,.,TRBV28,15,TGTGCCAGCATGGGATGGACTAGCGGGAGGGTCGAACAGTACTTC,CASMGWTSGRVEQYF
TRBJ1-3,.,.,TRBV2,12,TGTGCCGGAAGGGGCTCTGGAAACACCATATATTTT,CAGRGSGNTIYF
TRBJ2-3,.,.,TRBV7-6,17,TGTGCCAGCAGCTTCTCCTACACAGGGGGAGGGGCAGATACGCAGTATTTT,CASSFSYTGGGADTQYF
TRBJ1-5,TRBD1,.,TRBV7-9,18,TGTGCCAGCAGCTTAGCGGGACAGGGCCGAGGGGGCAATCAGCCCCAGCATTTT,CASSLAGQGRGGNQPQHF
TRBJ2-3,TRBD2,.,TRBV9,18,TGTGCCAGCAGCGGTCTTAGCGGGAGCTTCGAACGATCAGATACGCAGTATTTT,CASSGLSGSFERSDTQYF
TRBJ2-5,TRBD1,.,TRBV24-1,15,TGTGCCACCAGTGGGGACAGGGGGCCGGTAGAGACCCAGTACTTC,CATSGDRGPVETQYF
TRBJ2-7,.,.,TRBV6-2/TRBV6-3,15,TGTGCCAGCAGTCTCGGACAGTCCGATACCTACGAGCAGTACTTC,CASSLGQSDTYEQYF
TRBJ1-2,.,.,TRBV19,15,TGTGCCAGTAGGCCCACTCTTGGGGCTGCCTATGGCTACACCTTC,CASRPTLGAAYGYTF
TRBJ2-4,.,once,TRBV25-1,16,TGTGCCAGCAGTGAATCGGGGGTCGCGGCCAAAAACATTCAGTACTTC,CASSESGVAAKNIQYF